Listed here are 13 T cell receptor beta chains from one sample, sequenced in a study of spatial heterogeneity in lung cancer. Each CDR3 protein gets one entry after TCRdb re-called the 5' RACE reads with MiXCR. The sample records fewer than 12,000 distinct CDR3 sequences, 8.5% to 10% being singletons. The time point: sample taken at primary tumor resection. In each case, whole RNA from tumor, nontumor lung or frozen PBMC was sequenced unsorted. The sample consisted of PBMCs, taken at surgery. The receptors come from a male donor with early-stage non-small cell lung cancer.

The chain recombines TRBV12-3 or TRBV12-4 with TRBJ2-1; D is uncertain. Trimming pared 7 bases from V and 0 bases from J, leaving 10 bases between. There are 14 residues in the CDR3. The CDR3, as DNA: TGTGCCAGCACCACTGACGGCTCCTACAATGAGCAGTTCTTC. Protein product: CASTTDGSYNEQFF.

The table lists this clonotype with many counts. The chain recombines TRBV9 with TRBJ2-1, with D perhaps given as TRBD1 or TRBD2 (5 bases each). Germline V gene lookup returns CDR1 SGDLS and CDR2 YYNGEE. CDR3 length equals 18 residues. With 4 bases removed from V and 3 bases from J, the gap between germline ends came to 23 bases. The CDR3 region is CASSPSRIYRQFYNEQFF. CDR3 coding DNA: TGTGCCAGCAGCCCTAGCAGAATATACAGGCAATTCTACAATGAGCAGTTCTTC.

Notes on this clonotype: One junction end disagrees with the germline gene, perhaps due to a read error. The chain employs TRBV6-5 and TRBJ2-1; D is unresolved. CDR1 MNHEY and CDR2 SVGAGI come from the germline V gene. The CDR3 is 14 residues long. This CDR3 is CASSYSNYGYELFF. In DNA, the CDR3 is TGTGCCAGCAGTTACTCGAATTACGGGTATGAGCTGTTCTTC.

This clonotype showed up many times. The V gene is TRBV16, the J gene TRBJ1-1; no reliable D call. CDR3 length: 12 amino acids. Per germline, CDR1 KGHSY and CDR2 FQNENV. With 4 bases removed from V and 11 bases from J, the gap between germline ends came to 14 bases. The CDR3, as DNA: TGTGCCAGCAGCCCGACGGACGACCTGGCTTTCTTT. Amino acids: CASSPTDDLAFF.

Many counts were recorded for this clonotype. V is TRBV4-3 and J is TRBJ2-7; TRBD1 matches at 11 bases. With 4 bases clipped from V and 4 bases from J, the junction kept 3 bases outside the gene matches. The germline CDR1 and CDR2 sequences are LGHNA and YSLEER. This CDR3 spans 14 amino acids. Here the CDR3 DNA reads TGCGCCAGCAGCCCGGGACAGGGGGGTTACGAGCAGTACTTC. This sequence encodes CASSPGQGGYEQYF.

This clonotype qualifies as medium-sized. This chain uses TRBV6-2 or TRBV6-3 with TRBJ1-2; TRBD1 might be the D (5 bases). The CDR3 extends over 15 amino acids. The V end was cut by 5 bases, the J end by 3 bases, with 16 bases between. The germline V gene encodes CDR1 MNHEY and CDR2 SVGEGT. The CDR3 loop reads CASSRGTPEYYGYTF. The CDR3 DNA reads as TGTGCCAGCAGTCGCGGGACTCCCGAGTACTATGGCTACACCTTC.

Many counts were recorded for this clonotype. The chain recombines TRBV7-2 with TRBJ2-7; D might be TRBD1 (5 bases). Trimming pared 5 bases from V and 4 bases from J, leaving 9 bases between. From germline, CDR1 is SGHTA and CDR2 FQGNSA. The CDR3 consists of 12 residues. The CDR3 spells CASSKDRYEQYF. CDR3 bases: TGTGCCAGCAGCAAAGACAGATACGAGCAGTACTTC.

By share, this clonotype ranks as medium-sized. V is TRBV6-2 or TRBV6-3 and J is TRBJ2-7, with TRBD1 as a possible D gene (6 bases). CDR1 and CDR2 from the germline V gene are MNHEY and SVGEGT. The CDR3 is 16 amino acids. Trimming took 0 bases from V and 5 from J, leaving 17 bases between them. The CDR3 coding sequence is TGTGCCAGCAGTTACTCCCTGGGACACGGCCTTGACGAGCAGTACTTC. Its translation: CASSYSLGHGLDEQYF.

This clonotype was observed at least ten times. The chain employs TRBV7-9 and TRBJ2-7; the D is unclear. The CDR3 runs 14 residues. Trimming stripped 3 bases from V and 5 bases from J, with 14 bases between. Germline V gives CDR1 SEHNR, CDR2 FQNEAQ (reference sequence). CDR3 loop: CASSLDPGHNEQYF. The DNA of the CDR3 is TGTGCCAGCAGCTTGGACCCGGGCCACAACGAGCAGTACTTC.

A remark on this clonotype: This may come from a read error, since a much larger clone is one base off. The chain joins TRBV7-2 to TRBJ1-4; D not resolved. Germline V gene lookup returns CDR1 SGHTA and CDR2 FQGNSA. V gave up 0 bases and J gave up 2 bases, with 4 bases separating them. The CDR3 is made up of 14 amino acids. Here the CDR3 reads CASSLAMTNEKLFF. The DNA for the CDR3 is TGTGCCAGCAGCTTAGCGATGACTAATGAAAAACTGTTTTTT.

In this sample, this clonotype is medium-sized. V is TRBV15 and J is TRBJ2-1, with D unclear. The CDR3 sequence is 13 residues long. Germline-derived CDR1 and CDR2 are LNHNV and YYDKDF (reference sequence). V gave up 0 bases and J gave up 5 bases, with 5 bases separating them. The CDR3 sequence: CATSRDRHNEQFF. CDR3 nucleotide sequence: TGTGCCACCAGCAGAGATAGGCACAATGAGCAGTTCTTC.

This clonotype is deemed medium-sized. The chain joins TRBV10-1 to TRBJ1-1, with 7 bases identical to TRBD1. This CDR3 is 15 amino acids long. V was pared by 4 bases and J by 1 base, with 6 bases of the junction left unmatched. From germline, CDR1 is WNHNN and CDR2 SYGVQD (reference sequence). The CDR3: CASSGTGHTNTEAFF. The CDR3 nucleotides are TGCGCCAGCAGTGGGACAGGACATACGAACACTGAAGCTTTCTTT.

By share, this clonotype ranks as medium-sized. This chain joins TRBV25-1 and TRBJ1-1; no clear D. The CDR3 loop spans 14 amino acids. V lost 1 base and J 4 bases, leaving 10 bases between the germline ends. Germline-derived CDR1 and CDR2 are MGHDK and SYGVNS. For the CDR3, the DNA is TGTGCCAGCAGTGAATTCTGGGAGGGCACTGAAGCTTTCTTT. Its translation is CASSEFWEGTEAFF.